The 6 T cell receptor beta chains listed next were all sequenced from one sample in a study of T cell responses to AZD1222 COVID-19 vaccine (dated by TCRdb to 2020 to 2022). The library was made by the immunoSEQ multiplex PCR assay. Not all clones reach the TCRdb copy of this immuneACCESS table, which keeps in-frame sequences only. Checked studies attribute under half of the gap to unresolved V genes and leave the rest unexplained. Recorded for this sample are more than 150,000 clones; around 88% of them occurred a single time. The ten largest account for roughly 0.5% of the sample. The time point label, read with the paper, signifies: baseline before first vaccination. Here the sequenced sample was peripheral blood, taken on day 0 of AZD1222 vaccination. All receptors derive from an adult in good health.

J is TRBJ1-4 and V is TRBV4-2, with D unclear. The length of the CDR3 is 13 residues. Germline V gives CDR1 LGHNA, CDR2 YNFKEQ. Trimming took 4 bases from V and 0 from J, leaving 3 bases between them. The CDR3, as DNA: TGTGCCAGCAGCCCTACAACTAATGAAAAACTGTTTTTT. It is translated as CASSPTTNEKLFF.

J is TRBJ2-1 and V is TRBV6-5; 9 bases are a match to TRBD1. This CDR3 is built from 15 residues. Germline assignment: CDR1 MNHEY and CDR2 SVGAGI. The V gene end was trimmed by 6 bases and the J gene end by 4 bases; junction bases not matched to a gene: 7. The CDR3 loop is CASSPRGQGYNEQFF. The CDR3 nucleotides are TGTGCCAGCAGCCCCAGGGGACAGGGTTACAATGAGCAGTTCTTC.

The J gene is TRBJ1-5, the V gene TRBV11-2; TRBD1 is a possible D gene (6 bases). Trimming removed 5 bases at V and 3 bases at J, with 14 bases between. The CDR3 is 15 amino acids. CDR1 SGHAT and CDR2 FQNNGV come from the germline V gene. This chain's CDR3 is CASSPQGRDNQPQHF. The CDR3 DNA sequence: TGTGCCAGCAGCCCGCAGGGGAGGGACAATCAGCCCCAGCATTTT. Full variable domain (missing parts from reference TRBV11-2 and TRBJ1-5): EAGVAQSPRYKIIEKRQSVAFWCNPISGHATLYWYQQILGQGPKLLIQFQNNGVVDDSQLPKDRFSAERLKGVDSTLKIQPAKLEDSAVYLCASSPQGRDNQPQHFGDGTRLSIL.

The chain employs TRBV14 and TRBJ1-2; 9 nucleotides line up with TRBD1. This CDR3 is built from 15 residues. Per the germline V gene, CDR1 is SGHDN and CDR2 is FVKESK. V trimming: 1 base; J trimming: 7 bases; junction bases outside the gene matches: 7. This chain's CDR3 is CASSQARGQGSGYTF. In nucleotides, the CDR3 is TGTGCCAGCAGCCAAGCTCGGGGACAGGGATCTGGCTACACCTTC.

The J gene is TRBJ1-2, the V gene TRBV11-2; D is undetermined. This CDR3 contains 15 residues. Per the germline V gene, CDR1 is SGHAT and CDR2 is FQNNGV. Trimming took 5 bases from V and 0 from J, leaving 13 bases between them. CDR3 sequence: CASSATGSANYGYTF. The CDR3 DNA is TGTGCCAGCAGCGCGACGGGCTCAGCTAACTATGGCTACACCTTC.

This clone is a singleton in its sample. This chain uses TRBV7-9 with TRBJ1-3; D is unresolved. Trimming shortened V by 5 bases and J by 4 bases, and 6 bases separated the two germline ends. Germline lookup yields CDR1 SEHNR and CDR2 FQNEAQ (reference sequence). There are 12 residues in the CDR3. CDR3 coding DNA: TGTGCCAGCAGCGTACTAGGAAACACCATATATTTT. Translated, it gives CASSVLGNTIYF.